These 20 T cell receptor beta chains came from one sample sequenced in a study of cytomegalovirus exposure and HLA in healthy donors. The PCR was carried out with 60 Vbeta primers and 13 Jbeta primers. Assay used: immunoSEQ multiplex PCR; TCRdb lists only in-frame clones, some missing. The sample includes about 140,000 clones, roughly 80% seen only once; the top ten take around 4%. The specimen sequenced was PBMCs. These receptors all stem from a man aged 40-50 years in good health and CMV-seropositive.

The chain links TRBV27 to TRBJ1-6, with a weak D call TRBD1 (5 bases). Trimming pared 6 bases from V and 10 bases from J, leaving 16 bases between. Germline CDR1 reads MNHEY; CDR2 reads SMNVEV (reference sequence). There are 14 residues in the CDR3. The CDR3 is CASSPRGVQSPLHF. The CDR3, as DNA: TGTGCCAGCAGCCCTCGGGGGGTACAGTCACCCCTCCACTTT.

The J gene is TRBJ2-7, the V gene TRBV7-9, with 10 bases lining up with TRBD2. With 5 bases clipped from V and 1 base from J, the junction kept 11 bases outside the gene matches. The germline gives CDR1 SEHNR, CDR2 FQNEAQ (reference sequence). CDR3 size: 17 residues. The CDR3 DNA reads as TGTGCCAGCAGCGGGCTCCAGGGTAGCGGGGGGTCCTACGAGCAGTACTTC. Amino acid sequence: CASSGLQGSGGSYEQYF.

The V gene is TRBV11-2, the J gene TRBJ2-7, with unresolved D. CDR1 and CDR2 (germline): SGHAT, FQNNGV. Between the trimmed V and J ends, which lost 2 bases and 4 bases, there was a span of 6 bases. The CDR3 is 12 amino acids. The CDR3 protein is CASSLTEYEQYF. CDR3 nucleotide sequence: TGTGCCAGCAGCTTAACGGAGTACGAGCAGTACTTC.

The chain employs TRBV6-6 and TRBJ2-1; a possible D gene is TRBD1 (6 bases). Germline lookup yields CDR1 MNHNY and CDR2 SVGAGI (reference sequence). V was cut by 6 bases and J by 13 bases, with 25 bases left in between. This CDR3 comprises 15 residues. The CDR3: CASRKPGQLEVEQFF. The CDR3 DNA sequence: TGTGCCAGCAGGAAACCGGGACAATTGGAAGTTGAACAGTTCTTC.

V is TRBV6-4 and J is TRBJ2-2, with 8 bases matching TRBD1. This CDR3 contains 14 residues. V dropped 4 bases and J dropped 6; count of bases not matched to a gene: 4. Per germline, CDR1 MRHNA and CDR2 SNTAGT. The CDR3 protein is CASSVQGDAGELFF. The CDR3, as DNA: TGTGCCAGCAGTGTACAGGGGGATGCCGGGGAGCTGTTTTTT.

The rearrangement links TRBV6-6 to TRBJ1-3; TRBD1 might be the D (6 bases). The CDR3 covers 14 residues. From germline, CDR1 is MNHNY and CDR2 SVGAGI (reference sequence). V was clipped by 6 bases and J by 2 bases, with 11 bases between them. The CDR3 nucleotides are TGTGCCAGCAGACCAAGGGGGACTGGAAACACCATATATTTT. Amino acid sequence: CASRPRGTGNTIYF.

The CDR3 reads CASSLRDRPKNIQYF. CDR3 nucleotide sequence: TGTGCCAGCAGCTTAAGGGACAGACCCAAAAACATTCAGTACTTC. The chain employs TRBV11-3 and TRBJ2-4; the match to TRBD1 covers 7 bases. The V gene end was trimmed by 2 bases and the J gene end by 2 bases; junction bases not matched to a gene: 3. This CDR3 contains 15 residues. Per the germline V gene, CDR1 is SGHNT and CDR2 is YENEEA.

The chain has TRBV7-3 and TRBJ2-2; 13 positions agree with TRBD2. The CDR3 has 18 amino acids. Per germline, CDR1 SGHTA and CDR2 FQGTGA. V was clipped by 1 base and J by 2 bases; unmatched bases: 4. The CDR3 sequence: CASSLIGLAGDNTGELFF. The CDR3 nucleotides are TGTGCCAGCAGCTTAATTGGACTAGCGGGAGATAACACCGGGGAGCTGTTTTTT. Together with reference TRBV7-3 and TRBJ2-2, the CDR3 gives the full variable domain: GAGVSQTPSNKVTEKGKYVELRCDPISGHTALYWYRQSLGQGPEFLIYFQGTGAADDSGLPNDRFFAVRPEGSVSTLKIQRTERGDSAVYLCASSLIGLAGDNTGELFFGEGSRLTVL.

The chain recombines TRBV7-2 with TRBJ2-7; 7 bases align to TRBD2. CDR1 is SGHTA and CDR2 is FQGNSA in the germline V gene. The CDR3 sequence is 18 residues long. The trim removed 2 bases at V and 5 bases at J, leaving 18 bases unmatched. The CDR3 protein is CASSLNPPLWTSGDEQYF. The DNA of the CDR3 is TGTGCCAGCAGCTTAAACCCCCCACTGTGGACTAGTGGCGACGAGCAGTACTTC.

The chain uses TRBV27 and TRBJ2-3, with 11 bases matching TRBD2. Germline V CDR1 and CDR2: MNHEY, SMNVEV (reference sequence). This CDR3 is built from 16 residues. V lost 6 bases and J lost 0; bases outside the gene matches: 5. CDR3 loop: CASRLLAGVSTDTQYF. The CDR3 nucleotides are TGTGCCAGCAGATTACTAGCGGGAGTCAGCACAGATACGCAGTATTTT.

The chain employs TRBV27 and TRBJ1-5; D unresolved. The V end was cut by 6 bases, the J end by 2 bases, with 8 bases between. The CDR3 covers 13 residues. CDR1 MNHEY and CDR2 SMNVEV come from the germline V gene (reference sequence). The DNA for the CDR3 is TGTGCCAGCAGACGAGATGGCAATCAGCCCCAGCATTTT. Residues: CASRRDGNQPQHF.

The chain uses TRBV13 and TRBJ1-1, with 8 bases that match TRBD1. This CDR3 has 15 amino acids. Germline CDR1 is PRHDT and CDR2 is FYEKMQ (reference sequence). The trim removed 4 bases at V and 4 bases at J, leaving 8 bases unmatched. The CDR3 DNA follows: TGTGCCAGCAGCTCATGGACAGGGCGGATCACTGAAGCTTTCTTT. Its protein is CASSSWTGRITEAFF.

The chain recombines TRBV7-2 with TRBJ2-3; possibly TRBD2 for D (5 bases). Trimming took 4 bases from V and 8 from J, leaving 19 bases between them. Germline CDR1 SGHTA, CDR2 FQGNSA. The CDR3 runs to 15 residues. The CDR3 nucleotides are TGTGCCAGCAGCTCCACCGGCCCTGTTCGGGGTACGCAGTATTTT. Protein sequence: CASSSTGPVRGTQYF.

A few counts support this clone. The V call is TRBV4-2, the J call TRBJ1-3; TRBD1 agrees at 7 bases. J lost 0 bases, V lost 0 bases, and 5 bases had no gene match. The CDR3 is 17 amino acids. Germline values: CDR1 LGHNA, CDR2 YNFKEQ. The CDR3 protein is CASSQDAGGFSGNTIYF. The DNA for the CDR3 is TGTGCCAGCAGCCAAGATGCAGGGGGATTCTCTGGAAACACCATATATTTT.

This chain uses TRBV10-3 with TRBJ2-7; weak D call: TRBD1 (6 bases). Between the trimmed V and J ends, which lost 6 bases and 0 bases, there was a span of 15 bases. The CDR3 is 15 residues long. Germline values: CDR1 ENHRY, CDR2 SYGVKD. The CDR3 nucleotides read TGTGCCATCAGCCCTGGACAGTTGGGCTCCTACGAGCAGTACTTC. Translation gives CAISPGQLGSYEQYF.

This chain links TRBV5-5 with TRBJ2-7, with 12 positions matching TRBD1. After removal of 5 bases from V and 2 bases from J, the junction contained 11 bases not matched to a gene. From germline, CDR1 is SGHKS and CDR2 YYEKEE (reference sequence). The CDR3 has 17 amino acids. This chain's CDR3 is CASSPARGQGATYEQYF. CDR3 sequence (DNA): TGTGCCAGCAGTCCGGCCAGGGGACAGGGGGCAACCTACGAGCAGTACTTC.

This chain uses TRBV29-1 with TRBJ1-2; 9 bases fit TRBD1. The trim removed 5 bases at V and 2 bases at J, leaving 12 bases unmatched. Germline V CDR1 and CDR2: SQVTM, ANQGSEA. The CDR3 is 16 amino acids. This chain's CDR3 is CSVKFEHRGQNYGYTF. The DNA for the CDR3 is TGCAGCGTTAAATTCGAACACAGGGGGCAGAACTATGGCTACACCTTC.

This clone was counted only a few times. J is TRBJ1-4 and V is TRBV11-2; TRBD1 matches at 8 bases. V lost 3 bases, J lost 8 bases, and 2 bases stayed unmatched. Germline assignment: CDR1 SGHAT and CDR2 FQNNGV. CDR3 length: 13 amino acids. The CDR3 sequence is CASSFRTGEKLFF. The CDR3 DNA follows: TGTGCCAGCAGCTTCAGGACAGGGGAAAAACTGTTTTTT.

The chain employs TRBV30 and TRBJ2-2, with D perhaps TRBD1 (5 bases). Trimming left V 1 base short and J 5 bases short, with 8 bases between. The CDR3 totals 13 residues. Per the germline V gene, CDR1 is GTSNPN and CDR2 is SVGIG (reference sequence). This CDR3 is CAWSAGLTGELFF. The CDR3 DNA is TGTGCCTGGAGTGCAGGGTTAACCGGGGAGCTGTTTTTT.

This rearrangement joins TRBV7-2 to TRBJ2-2; 7 bases fit TRBD1. CDR3 length: 14 amino acids. The V and J ends lost 2 bases and 7 bases, in that order; junction bases with no gene match: 4. CDR1 and CDR2 (germline): SGHTA, FQGNSA. CDR3 residues: CASSLLGGIGELFF. The CDR3 nucleotides are TGTGCCAGCAGCTTACTAGGGGGCATCGGGGAGCTGTTTTTT.